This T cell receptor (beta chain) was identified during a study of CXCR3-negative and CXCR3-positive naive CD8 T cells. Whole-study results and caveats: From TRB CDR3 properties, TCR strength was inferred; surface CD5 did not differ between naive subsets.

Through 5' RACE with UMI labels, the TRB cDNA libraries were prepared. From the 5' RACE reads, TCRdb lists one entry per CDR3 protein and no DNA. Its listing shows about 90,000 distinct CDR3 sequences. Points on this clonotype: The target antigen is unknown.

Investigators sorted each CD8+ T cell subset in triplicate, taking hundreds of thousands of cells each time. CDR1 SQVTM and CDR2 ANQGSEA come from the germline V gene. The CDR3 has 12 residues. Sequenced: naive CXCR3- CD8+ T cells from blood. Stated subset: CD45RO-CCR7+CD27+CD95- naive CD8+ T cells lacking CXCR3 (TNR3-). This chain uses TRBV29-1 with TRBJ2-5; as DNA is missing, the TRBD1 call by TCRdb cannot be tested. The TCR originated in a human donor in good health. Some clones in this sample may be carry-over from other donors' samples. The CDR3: CSVTGRQETQYF.